This entry is about one T cell receptor (beta chain). The target antigen is unknown. This specimen belongs to a study of T cell repertoires in cytomegalovirus infection. This CDR3 is built from 13 residues. Germline lookup yields CDR1 SNHLY and CDR2 FYNNEI. V was shortened by 3 bases and J by 14 bases, with 17 bases between the two germline ends. TCRdb redid the calling of the reads with MiXCR, one entry per CDR3 protein. The data contain hundreds of thousands of distinct CDR3 sequences, about 44% of them singletons. Study-level points and caveats: Predominance within the ex vivo response was attributable to HLA-C-restricted CMV-specific TCR beta clonotypes. Identification of carriers of CMV plus the relevant HLA was achieved through cumulative public TCR beta family frequency.

V and J are TRBV2 and TRBJ2-4; D is tentatively TRBD1 or TRBD2 (5 bases each). The receptor comes from a human donor in good health (CMV status not recorded). Some clones in this sample may be carry-over from other donors' samples. The sample was cultured PBMCs, taken from culture after CMV antigen stimulation. The CDR3 sequence: CASSDLREGAKYF. As DNA, the CDR3 is TGTGCCAGCAGTGATTTACGGGAAGGGGCCAAGTACTTC.